This is a list of T cell receptor beta chains from one sample in a study of post-analysis software for immune sequencing data. Each CDR3 protein gets one entry after TCRdb re-called the PCR reads with MiXCR. The table shows hundreds of thousands of distinct CDR3 sequences, with approximately 59% occurring only once. The sequenced sample consisted of blood. The receptors originated from a girl aged 2 to 9 with multiple sclerosis. CDR3s include the opening cysteine and the closing phenylalanine or tryptophan. The D gene is left open where the match is weak. Where a row states a size, it is once, few, many or the class of an expanded clone; other rows omit it.

d_gene	abundance	j_gene	v_gene	CDR3aa	CDR3nt
TRBD2	few	TRBJ2-3	TRBV12-3/TRBV12-4	CASSRTSDRTDTQYF	TGTGCCAGCAGCCGGACTAGCGACCGCACAGATACGCAGTATTTT
TRBD1	NA	TRBJ1-1	TRBV29-1	CSVGGDRNTEAFF	TGCAGCGTTGGCGGGGACAGGAACACTGAAGCTTTCTTT
NA	NA	TRBJ1-2	TRBV7-2	CASSLGMEIHQGANYGYTF	TGTGCCAGCAGCTTAGGAATGGAGATCCATCAAGGAGCTAACTATGGCTACACCTTC
TRBD2	NA	TRBJ2-1	TRBV20-1	CSAKTPGTSRNEQFF	TGCAGTGCTAAAACTCCCGGGACTAGTAGGAATGAGCAGTTCTTC
NA	many	TRBJ2-1	TRBV5-1	CASSPDYNEQFF	TGTGCCAGCAGTCCCGACTACAATGAGCAGTTCTTC
TRBD1	NA	TRBJ1-4	TRBV28	CASSTPGDRGELFF	TGTGCCAGCAGCACTCCAGGGGACAGGGGAGAACTGTTTTTT
TRBD1	NA	TRBJ2-7	TRBV11-1	CASSQSGTGDPYEQYF	TGTGCCAGCAGCCAGTCCGGGACAGGGGACCCCTACGAGCAGTACTTC
TRBD2	NA	TRBJ2-2	TRBV7-9	CASSAFGLAPNTGELFF	TGTGCCAGCAGCGCGTTTGGACTAGCACCGAACACCGGGGAGCTGTTTTTT
NA	NA	TRBJ2-5	TRBV12-3/TRBV12-4	CASSLSSTPKETQYF	TGTGCCAGCAGTTTGTCGTCCACGCCGAAAGAGACCCAGTACTTC
NA	NA	TRBJ2-3	TRBV5-1	CASSLGLGLTDTQYF	TGCGCCAGCAGCTTGGGGCTTGGCCTCACAGATACGCAGTATTTT
NA	NA	TRBJ2-3	TRBV5-4	CASSLGGQPDTQYF	TGTGCCAGCAGCTTGGGGGGCCAACCAGATACGCAGTATTTT
NA	NA	TRBJ2-7	TRBV12-3/TRBV12-4	CASSSFGGGYEQYF	TGTGCCAGCAGTTCTTTCGGGGGAGGATACGAGCAGTACTTC
TRBD1	few	TRBJ2-3	TRBV24-1	CATSQTNRGSTDTQYF	TGTGCCACCAGCCAAACGAACAGGGGGAGCACAGATACGCAGTATTTT
NA	NA	TRBJ2-7	TRBV5-1	CASSLEVPGALRDEQYF	TGCGCCAGCAGCTTAGAAGTACCGGGAGCTCTGAGGGACGAGCAGTACTTC